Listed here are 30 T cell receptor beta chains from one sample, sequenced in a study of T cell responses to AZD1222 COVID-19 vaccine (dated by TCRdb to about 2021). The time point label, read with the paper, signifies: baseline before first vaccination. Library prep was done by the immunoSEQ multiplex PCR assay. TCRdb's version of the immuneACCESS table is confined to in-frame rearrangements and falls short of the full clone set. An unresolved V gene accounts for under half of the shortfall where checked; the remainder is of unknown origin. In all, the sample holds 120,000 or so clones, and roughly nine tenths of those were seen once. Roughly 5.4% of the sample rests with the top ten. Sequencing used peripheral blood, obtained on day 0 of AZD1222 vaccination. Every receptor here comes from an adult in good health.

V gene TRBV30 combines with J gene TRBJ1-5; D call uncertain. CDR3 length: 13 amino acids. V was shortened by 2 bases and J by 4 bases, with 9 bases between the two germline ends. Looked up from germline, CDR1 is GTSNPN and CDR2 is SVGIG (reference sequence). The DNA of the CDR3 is TGTGCCTGGAGTCCCAGGAAAAATCAGCCCCAGCATTTT. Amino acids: CAWSPRKNQPQHF. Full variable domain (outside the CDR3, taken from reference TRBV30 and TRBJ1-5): SQTIHQWPATLVQPVGSPLSLECTVEGTSNPNLYWYRQAAGRGLQLLFYSVGIGQISSEVPQNLSASRPQDRQFILSSKKLLLSDSGFYLCAWSPRKNQPQHFGDGTRLSIL.

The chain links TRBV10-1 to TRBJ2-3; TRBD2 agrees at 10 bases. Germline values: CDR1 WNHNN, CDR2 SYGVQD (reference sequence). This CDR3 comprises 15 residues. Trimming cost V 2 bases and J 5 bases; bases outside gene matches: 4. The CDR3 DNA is TGCGCCAGCAGTGAGGCTAGCGGGAGTCTAGATACGCAGTATTTT. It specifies CASSEASGSLDTQYF.

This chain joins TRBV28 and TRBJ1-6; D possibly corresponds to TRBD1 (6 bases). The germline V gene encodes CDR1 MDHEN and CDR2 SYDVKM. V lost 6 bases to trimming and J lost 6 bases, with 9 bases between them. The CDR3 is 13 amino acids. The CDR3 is CASRTGSNSPLHF. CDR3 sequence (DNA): TGTGCCAGCAGAACAGGGAGTAATTCACCCCTCCACTTT.

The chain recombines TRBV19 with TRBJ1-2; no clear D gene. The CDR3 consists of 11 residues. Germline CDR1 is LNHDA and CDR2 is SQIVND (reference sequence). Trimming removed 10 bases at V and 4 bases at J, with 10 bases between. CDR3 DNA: TGTGCCACCGGCGGGGTCTATGGCTACACCTTC. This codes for CATGGVYGYTF.

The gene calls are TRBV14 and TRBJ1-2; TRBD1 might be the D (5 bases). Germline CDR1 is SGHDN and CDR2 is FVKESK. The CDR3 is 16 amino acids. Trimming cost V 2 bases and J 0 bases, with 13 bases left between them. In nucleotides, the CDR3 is TGTGCCAGCAGCCAATGGATAGGGGAGGCTAACTATGGCTACACCTTC. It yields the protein CASSQWIGEANYGYTF.

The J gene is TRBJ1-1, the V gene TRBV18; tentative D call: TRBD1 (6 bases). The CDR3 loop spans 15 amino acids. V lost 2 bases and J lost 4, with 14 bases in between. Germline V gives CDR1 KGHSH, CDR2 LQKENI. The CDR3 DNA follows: TGTGCCAGCTCACCAGGGTTAACAGGGACCACTGAAGCTTTCTTT. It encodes CASSPGLTGTTEAFF.

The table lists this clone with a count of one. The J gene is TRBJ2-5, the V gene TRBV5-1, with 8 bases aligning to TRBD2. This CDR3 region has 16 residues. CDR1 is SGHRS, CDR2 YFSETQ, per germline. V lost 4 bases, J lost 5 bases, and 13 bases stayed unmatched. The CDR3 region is CASSLDGRAWLETQYF. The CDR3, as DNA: TGCGCCAGCAGCCTGGACGGGAGGGCCTGGTTGGAGACCCAGTACTTC.

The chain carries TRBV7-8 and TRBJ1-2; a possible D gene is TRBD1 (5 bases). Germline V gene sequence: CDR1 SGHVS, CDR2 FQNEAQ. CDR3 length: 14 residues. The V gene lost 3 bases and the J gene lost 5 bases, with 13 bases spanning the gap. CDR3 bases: TGTGCCAGCAGCTTTGGGGGTTCGGTTTATGGCTACACCTTC. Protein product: CASSFGGSVYGYTF.

CDR3 sequence: CASSDRQGRWDEQYF. As DNA, the CDR3 is TGTGCCAGCAGTGACAGACAGGGGCGTTGGGACGAGCAGTACTTC. The V gene is TRBV2, the J gene TRBJ2-7; 8 bases fit TRBD1. The germline V gene has CDR1 SNHLY and CDR2 FYNNEI. The CDR3 contains 15 residues. V lost 3 bases and J lost 5; bases outside the gene matches: 9.

CDR3: CASSLVRGGETQYF. The DNA for the CDR3 is TGTGCCAGCAGCTTGGTGCGGGGGGGAGAGACCCAGTACTTC. The V call is TRBV5-4, the J call TRBJ2-5, with 9 bases lining up with TRBD2. This CDR3 comprises 14 residues. V lost 0 bases to trimming and J lost 4 bases; unmatched junction nucleotides: 1. The germline V gene has CDR1 SGHNT and CDR2 YYREEE (reference sequence).

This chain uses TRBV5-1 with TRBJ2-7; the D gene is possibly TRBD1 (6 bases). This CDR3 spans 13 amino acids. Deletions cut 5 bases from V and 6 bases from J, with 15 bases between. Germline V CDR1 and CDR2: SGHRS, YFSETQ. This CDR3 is CASREDSLSEQYF. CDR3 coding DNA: TGCGCCAGCAGGGAGGACAGTTTGAGCGAGCAGTACTTC.

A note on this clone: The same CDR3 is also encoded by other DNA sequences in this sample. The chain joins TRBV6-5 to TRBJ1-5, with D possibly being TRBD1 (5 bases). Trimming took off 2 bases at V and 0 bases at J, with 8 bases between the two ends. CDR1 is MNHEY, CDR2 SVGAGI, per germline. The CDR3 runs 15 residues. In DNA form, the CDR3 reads TGTGCCAGCAGTTACGACAGAAATAGCAATCAGCCCCAGCATTTT. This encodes CASSYDRNSNQPQHF.

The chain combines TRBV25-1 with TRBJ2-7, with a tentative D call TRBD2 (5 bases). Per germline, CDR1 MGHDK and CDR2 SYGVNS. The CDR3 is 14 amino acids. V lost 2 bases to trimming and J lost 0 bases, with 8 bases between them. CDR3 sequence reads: CASSEERYSYEQYF. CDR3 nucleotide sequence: TGTGCCAGCAGTGAAGAGCGGTACTCCTACGAGCAGTACTTC.

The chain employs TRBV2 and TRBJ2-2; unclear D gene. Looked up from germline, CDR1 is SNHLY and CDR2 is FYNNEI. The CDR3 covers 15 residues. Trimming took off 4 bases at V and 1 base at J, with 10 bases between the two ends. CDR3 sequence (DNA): TGTGCCAGCAGTGGTGGGCAGATGAACACCGGGGAGCTGTTTTTT. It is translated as CASSGGQMNTGELFF. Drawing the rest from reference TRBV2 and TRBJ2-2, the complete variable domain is EPEVTQTPSHQVTQMGQEVILRCVPISNHLYFYWYRQILGQKVEFLVSFYNNEISEKSEIFDDQFSVERPDGSNFTLKIRSTKLEDSAMYFCASSGGQMNTGELFFGEGSRLTVL.

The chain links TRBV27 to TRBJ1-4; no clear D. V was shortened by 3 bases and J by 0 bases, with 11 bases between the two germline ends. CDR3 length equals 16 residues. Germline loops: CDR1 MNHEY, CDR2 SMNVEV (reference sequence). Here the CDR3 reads CASSLTPLTTNEKLFF. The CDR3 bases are TGTGCCAGCAGTTTGACCCCCCTCACAACTAATGAAAAACTGTTTTTT.

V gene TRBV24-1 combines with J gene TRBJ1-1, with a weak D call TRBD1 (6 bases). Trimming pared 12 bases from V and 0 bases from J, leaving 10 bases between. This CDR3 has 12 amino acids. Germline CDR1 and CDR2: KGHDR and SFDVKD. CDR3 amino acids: CAASGVNTEAFF. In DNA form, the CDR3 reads TGTGCCGCCTCAGGGGTGAACACTGAAGCTTTCTTT.

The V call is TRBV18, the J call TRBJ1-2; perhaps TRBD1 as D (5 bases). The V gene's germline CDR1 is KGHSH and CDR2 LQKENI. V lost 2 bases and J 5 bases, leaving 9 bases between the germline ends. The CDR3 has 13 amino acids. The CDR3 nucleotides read TGTGCCAGCTCACCAGAGAGGACATATGGCTACACCTTC. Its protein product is CASSPERTYGYTF.

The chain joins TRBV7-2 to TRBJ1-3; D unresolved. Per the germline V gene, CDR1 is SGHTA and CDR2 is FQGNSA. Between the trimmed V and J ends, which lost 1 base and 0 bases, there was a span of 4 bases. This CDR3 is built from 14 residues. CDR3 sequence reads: CASSLGNSGNTIYF. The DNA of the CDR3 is TGTGCCAGCAGCTTAGGGAACTCTGGAAACACCATATATTTT.

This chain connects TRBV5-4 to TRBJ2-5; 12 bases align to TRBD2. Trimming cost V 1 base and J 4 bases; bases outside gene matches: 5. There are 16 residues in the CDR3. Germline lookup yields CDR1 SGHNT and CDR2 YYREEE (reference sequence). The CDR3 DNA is TGTGCCAGCAGCTTGTCTAGCGGGAGGGCCGGAGAGACCCAGTACTTC. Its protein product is CASSLSSGRAGETQYF. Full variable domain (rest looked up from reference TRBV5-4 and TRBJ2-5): ETGVTQSPTHLIKTRGQQVTLRCSSQSGHNTVSWYQQALGQGPQFIFQYYREEENGRGNFPPRFSGLQFPNYSSELNVNALELDDSALYLCASSLSSGRAGETQYFGPGTRLLVL.

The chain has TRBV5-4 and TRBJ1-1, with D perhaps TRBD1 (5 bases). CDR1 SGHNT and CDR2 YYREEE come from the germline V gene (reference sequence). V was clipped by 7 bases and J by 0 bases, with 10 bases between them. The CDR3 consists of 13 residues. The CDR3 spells CASRQSLNTEAFF. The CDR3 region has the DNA TGTGCCAGCCGACAGAGCCTGAACACTGAAGCTTTCTTT.

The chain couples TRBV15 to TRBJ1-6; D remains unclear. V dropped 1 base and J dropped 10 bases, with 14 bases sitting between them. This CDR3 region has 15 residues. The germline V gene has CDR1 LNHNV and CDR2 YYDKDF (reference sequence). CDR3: CATSRGREVGSPLHF. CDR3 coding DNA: TGTGCCACCAGCAGAGGGAGGGAGGTAGGGTCACCCCTCCACTTT.

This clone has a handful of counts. The CDR3 protein is CASSFMEKGTEAFF. CDR3 DNA sequence: TGTGCCAGCAGCTTTATGGAGAAAGGCACTGAAGCTTTCTTT. V is TRBV7-9 and J is TRBJ1-1; D is uncertain. This CDR3 is 14 amino acids long. Deletions cut 3 bases from V and 4 bases from J, with 12 bases between. The V gene's germline CDR1 is SEHNR and CDR2 FQNEAQ (reference sequence).

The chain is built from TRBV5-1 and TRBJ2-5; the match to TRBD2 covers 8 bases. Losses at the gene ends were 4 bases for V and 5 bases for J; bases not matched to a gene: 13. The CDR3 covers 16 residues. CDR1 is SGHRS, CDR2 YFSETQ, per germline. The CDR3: CASSQGATSVIETQYF. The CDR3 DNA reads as TGCGCCAGCAGCCAGGGCGCGACTAGCGTCATTGAGACCCAGTACTTC.

CDR3 sequence: CASRNGQGAIEQYF. The CDR3 bases are TGTGCCAGCAGGAACGGACAGGGGGCGATCGAGCAGTACTTC. V is TRBV7-9 and J is TRBJ2-7, with 11 positions matching TRBD1. CDR1 is SEHNR, CDR2 FQNEAQ, per germline (reference sequence). V lost 6 bases and J lost 6; bases outside the gene matches: 7. This CDR3 comprises 14 residues.

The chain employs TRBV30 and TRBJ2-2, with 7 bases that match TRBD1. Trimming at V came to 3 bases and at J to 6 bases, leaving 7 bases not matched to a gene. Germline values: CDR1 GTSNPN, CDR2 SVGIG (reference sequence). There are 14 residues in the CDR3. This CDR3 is CAWRADTGAGELFF. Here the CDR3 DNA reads TGTGCCTGGAGGGCCGACACAGGGGCCGGGGAGCTGTTTTTT.

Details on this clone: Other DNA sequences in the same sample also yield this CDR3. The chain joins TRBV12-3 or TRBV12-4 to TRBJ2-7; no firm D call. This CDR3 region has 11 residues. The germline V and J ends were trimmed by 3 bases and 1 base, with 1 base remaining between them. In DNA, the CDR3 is TGTGCCAGCAGTTTTTCCTACGAGCAGTACTTC. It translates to CASSFSYEQYF.

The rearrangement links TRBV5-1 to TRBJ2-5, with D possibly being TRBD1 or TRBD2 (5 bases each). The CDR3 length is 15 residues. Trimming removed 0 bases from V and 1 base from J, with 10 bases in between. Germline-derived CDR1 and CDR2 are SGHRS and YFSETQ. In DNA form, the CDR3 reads TGCGCCAGCAGCTTGGAGGGACGTACCCAAGAGACCCAGTACTTC. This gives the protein CASSLEGRTQETQYF.

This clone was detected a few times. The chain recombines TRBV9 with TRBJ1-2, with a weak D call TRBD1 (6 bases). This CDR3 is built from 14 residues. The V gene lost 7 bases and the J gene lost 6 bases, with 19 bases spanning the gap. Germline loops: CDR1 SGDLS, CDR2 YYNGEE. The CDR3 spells CASGSERGVHGYTF. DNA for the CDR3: TGTGCCAGCGGTTCAGAGAGGGGGGTACATGGCTACACCTTC.

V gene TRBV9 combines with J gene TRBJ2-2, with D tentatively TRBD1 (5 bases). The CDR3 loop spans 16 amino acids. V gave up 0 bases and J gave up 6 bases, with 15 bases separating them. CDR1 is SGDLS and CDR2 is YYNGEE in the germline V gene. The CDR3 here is CASSVAQGRRSGELFF. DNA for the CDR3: TGTGCCAGCAGCGTAGCCCAGGGAAGGAGATCCGGGGAGCTGTTTTTT.

CDR3 residues: CASSQYAGELFF. For the CDR3, the DNA is TGTGCCAGCAGCCAATACGCCGGGGAGCTGTTTTTT. The J gene is TRBJ2-2, the V gene TRBV3-1 (or the pseudogene TRBV3-2), with D hard to call. This CDR3 comprises 12 residues. V was pared by 2 bases and J by 6 bases, with 4 bases between. Germline CDR1 is LGHDT and CDR2 is YNNKEL (reference sequence).